The 23 T cell receptor beta chains listed next were all sequenced from one sample in a study. In TCRdb, the 5' RACE reads were re-called with MiXCR into one record per CDR3 protein. The sample holds around 9,100 distinct CDR3 sequences, roughly 60% seen once. Input material: tumor-infiltrating memory CD4+ T cells sorted from the breast tumor. Subset defined: memory CD4+ T cells, CD4+CD45RO+CD25-. The receptors derive from a female donor with breast cancer.

This sequence joins TRBV29-1 and TRBJ1-2, with a weak D call TRBD1 (5 bases). Germline assignment: CDR1 SQVTM and CDR2 ANQGSEA. The V end lost 6 bases, the J end lost 1 base, and 9 bases lay between the germline ends. The CDR3 totals 12 residues. Here the CDR3 reads CSVRDGNYGYTF. The CDR3 nucleotides read TGCAGCGTCAGGGACGGTAACTATGGCTACACCTTC.

The V call is TRBV6-2 or TRBV6-3, the J call TRBJ2-3; D is unresolved. From germline, CDR1 is MNHEY and CDR2 SVGEGT. The CDR3 has 14 residues. V lost 8 bases, J lost 0 bases, and 12 bases lay in between. The CDR3 here is CASHETSSTDTQYF. CDR3 bases: TGTGCCAGCCATGAAACCTCTAGCACAGATACGCAGTATTTT.

Comment on this clonotype: Possible read error: a much larger clone is one base away. The conserved phenylalanine or tryptophan is not found at the CDR3 terminus, so this likely reflects a read error. The rearrangement links TRBV20-1 to TRBJ1-1, with D possibly TRBD1 on 6 matching bases. Germline V gene sequence: CDR1 DFQATT, CDR2 SNEGSKA (reference sequence). The CDR3 consists of 13 residues. Trimming removed 0 bases from V and 6 bases from J, with 11 bases in between. CDR3 region: CSARDRGEAEAFI. For the CDR3, the DNA is TGCAGTGCTAGAGATAGGGGGGAAGCTGAAGCTTTCATT.

A note on this clonotype: At one of its ends the junction is not consistent with the germline gene, which may arise from a read error. The J gene is TRBJ2-1, the V gene TRBV5-1; D is ambiguous. Germline CDR1 SGHRS, CDR2 YFSETQ. The CDR3 sequence is 15 residues long. CDR3 region: CASHPLTSSYNERFF. Written as DNA, the CDR3 is TGCGCCTCTCATCCCCTGACTTCCTCCTACAATGAGCGGTTCTTC.

Only a few counts were recorded for this clonotype. The gene calls are TRBV5-1 and TRBJ2-5; D is possibly TRBD2 (5 bases). V dropped 2 bases and J dropped 4 bases, with 9 bases sitting between them. CDR1 and CDR2 from the germline V gene are SGHRS and YFSETQ. CDR3 length equals 13 residues. CDR3 nucleotides: TGCGCCAGCAGCTTCGGGGTCGGAGAGACCCAGTACTTC. This gives the protein CASSFGVGETQYF.

This clonotype was picked up a small number of times. This chain's CDR3 is CASSFAGNTEAFF. The CDR3 bases are TGTGCCAGCAGTTTTGCGGGAAACACTGAAGCTTTCTTT. The rearrangement links TRBV12-3 or TRBV12-4 to TRBJ1-1; D call uncertain. Trimming left V 3 bases short and J 2 bases short, with 7 bases between. CDR3 length: 13 amino acids.

This clonotype ranks as medium-sized. The V gene is TRBV7-3, the J gene TRBJ1-1; D unresolved. There are 13 residues in the CDR3. CDR1 is SGHTA, CDR2 FQGTGA, per germline. Trimming left V 5 bases short and J 3 bases short, with 10 bases between. This chain's CDR3 is CASSLQAHTEAFF. The CDR3 DNA reads TGTGCCAGCAGCCTTCAGGCCCACACTGAAGCTTTCTTT.

This clonotype was recorded only once. The J gene is TRBJ1-5, the V gene TRBV12-3 or TRBV12-4; D is unclear. With 2 bases removed from V and 7 bases from J, the gap between germline ends came to 12 bases. There are 14 residues in the CDR3. CDR3 protein: CASSLRRSEQPQHF. CDR3 DNA sequence: TGTGCCAGCAGTTTACGGCGGAGTGAACAGCCCCAGCATTTT.

The V call is TRBV4-1, the J call TRBJ1-2; TRBD1 is a possible D gene (5 bases). Germline values: CDR1 MGHRA, CDR2 YSYEKL. Deletions cut 1 base from V and 2 bases from J, with 11 bases between. The CDR3 is 15 amino acids. CDR3 in amino acids: CASSQAGTVNYGYTF. The CDR3 nucleotides are TGCGCCAGCAGCCAAGCCGGGACCGTAAACTATGGCTACACCTTC.

The chain carries TRBV20-1 and TRBJ1-2; D might be TRBD1 (6 bases). This CDR3 spans 15 amino acids. Germline assignment: CDR1 DFQATT and CDR2 SNEGSKA (reference sequence). Trimming stripped 5 bases from V and 8 bases from J, with 24 bases between. CDR3 loop: CSAHDLGGRGSGYTF. DNA of the CDR3: TGCAGTGCTCACGACCTTGGGGGCAGGGGAAGCGGCTACACCTTC.

The chain has TRBV6-2 or TRBV6-3 and TRBJ2-2, with a weak D call TRBD1 (5 bases). The germline V gene has CDR1 MNHEY and CDR2 SVGEGT. The germline V and J ends were trimmed by 8 bases and 0 bases, with 10 bases remaining between them. CDR3 length equals 14 residues. Written as DNA, the CDR3 is TGTGCCAGCCTTCCAGGGTCGAACACCGGGGAGCTGTTTTTT. This encodes CASLPGSNTGELFF.

This clonotype was counted between two and nine times. This CDR3 reads CASSLRQGNQPQHF. CDR3 coding DNA: TGTGCCAGCAGTCTTCGACAGGGCAATCAGCCCCAGCATTTT. The chain combines TRBV12-3 or TRBV12-4 with TRBJ1-5, with D maybe TRBD1 (6 bases). The ends were cut back, 5 bases at V and 2 bases at J, with 10 bases in the middle. The CDR3 is 14 residues long.

This sequence joins TRBV7-9 and TRBJ2-3, with D perhaps matching TRBD1 (6 bases). Germline V lookup: CDR1 SEHNR, CDR2 FQNEAQ (reference sequence). Trimming took off 3 bases at V and 0 bases at J, with 7 bases between the two ends. The CDR3 runs 14 residues. In DNA form, the CDR3 reads TGTGCCAGCAGCTTCACAGGGAGCACAGATACGCAGTATTTT. It encodes CASSFTGSTDTQYF.

This sequence joins TRBV5-1 and TRBJ1-1; D remains ambiguous. V lost 4 bases to trimming and J lost 1 base, with 8 bases between them. Germline CDR1 and CDR2: SGHRS and YFSETQ. CDR3 length equals 13 residues. CDR3: CASSVTGNTEAFF. The CDR3, as DNA: TGCGCCAGCAGCGTGACGGGGAACACTGAAGCTTTCTTT.

This clonotype was recorded a few times. The chain combines TRBV20-1 with TRBJ1-6, with D unresolved. The CDR3 has 11 residues. V was trimmed by 6 bases and J by 7 bases, leaving 7 bases between them. CDR1 is DFQATT and CDR2 is SNEGSKA in the germline V gene (reference sequence). The chain's CDR3 is CSATENSPLHF. CDR3 nucleotide sequence: TGCAGTGCCACAGAGAATTCACCCCTCCACTTT.

V and J are TRBV5-1 and TRBJ1-2; a possible D gene is TRBD1 (5 bases). The CDR3 contains 12 residues. V lost 3 bases and J 6 bases, leaving 9 bases between the germline ends. CDR1 SGHRS and CDR2 YFSETQ come from the germline V gene. The chain's CDR3 is CASSWDLHGYTF. CDR3 DNA: TGCGCCAGCAGCTGGGACCTCCATGGCTACACCTTC.

In its sample, this clonotype was seen once. The chain combines TRBV20-1 with TRBJ1-1; a weak D match, TRBD1 (5 bases). Trimming removed 3 bases from V and 0 bases from J, with 11 bases in between. From germline, CDR1 is DFQATT and CDR2 SNEGSKA (reference sequence). The CDR3 contains 14 residues. The CDR3 nucleotides read TGCAGTGCTAGTGACAGAACTTTGAACACTGAAGCTTTCTTT. It codes for CSASDRTLNTEAFF.

The chain joins TRBV29-1 to TRBJ1-1; D is undetermined. This CDR3 is built from 12 residues. CDR1 SQVTM and CDR2 ANQGSEA come from the germline V gene. Deletions cut 5 bases from V and 9 bases from J, with 16 bases between. CDR3 region: CSVYREIAQAFF. In DNA form, the CDR3 reads TGCAGCGTTTACCGGGAAATCGCTCAAGCTTTCTTT.

J is TRBJ2-5 and V is TRBV12-3 or TRBV12-4; tentative D call: TRBD2 (7 bases). Between the trimmed V and J ends, which lost 2 bases and 9 bases, there was a span of 22 bases. The CDR3 is made up of 16 amino acids. CDR3 residues: CASSLSGGGPSGPQYF. The CDR3 bases are TGTGCCAGCAGTTTATCTGGCGGGGGCCCTTCCGGGCCCCAGTACTTC.

The genes are TRBV5-6 and TRBJ2-5, with a possible D match to TRBD1 (6 bases). Trimming removed 7 bases at V and 1 base at J, with 11 bases between. There are 13 residues in the CDR3. CDR1 SGHDT and CDR2 YYEEEE come from the germline V gene. CDR3 in amino acids: CASCRDTQETQYF. In DNA, the CDR3 is TGTGCCAGCTGCCGGGACACCCAAGAGACCCAGTACTTC.

The chain is built from TRBV12-3 or TRBV12-4 and TRBJ1-2, with 8 positions matching TRBD1. V lost 2 bases to trimming and J lost 0 bases; unmatched junction nucleotides: 17. The length of the CDR3 is 20 residues. CDR3 region: CASSLIRRGLIDPTNYGYTF. In DNA, the CDR3 is TGTGCCAGCAGTTTAATTCGCAGGGGGCTAATAGATCCAACTAACTATGGCTACACCTTC.

Concerning this clonotype: This likely comes from a read error, as the CDR3 has no conserved phenylalanine or tryptophan at its end. The chain carries TRBV5-5 and TRBJ2-7; D ambiguous. The CDR3 runs to 15 residues. Germline CDR1 and CDR2: SGHKS and YYEKEE (reference sequence). Trimming stripped 4 bases from V and 6 bases from J, with 20 bases between. CDR3 amino acids: CASSEPTTRSIEQYL. CDR3 nucleotides: TGTGCCAGCAGCGAACCGACGACAAGGTCTATCGAGCAGTACCTC.

This clonotype was observed once. This likely comes from a read error, as the CDR3 has no conserved phenylalanine or tryptophan at its end. This chain joins TRBV4-1 and TRBJ1-2; 8 bases line up with TRBD1. V shed 3 bases, J shed 4 bases, and the junction held 7 bases outside the gene matches. The CDR3 runs to 15 residues. CDR1 and CDR2 from the germline V gene are MGHRA and YSYEKL. Here the CDR3 DNA reads TGCGCCAGCAGCCAGGAGACAGGGGCTTTCTATGGCTACACCCTC. It is translated as CASSQETGAFYGYTL.